This T cell receptor (beta chain) originates from a study of blood T cells in healthy people across ages. Whole-study findings and limits: Naive and antigen-experienced cells were not separated, limiting conclusive comparison. When set beside aged donors, long-lived donors presented more naive CD4+ cells and higher diversity.

A note on this clonotype: Its target is unknown.

A sample-barcoded 5' primer and a J-beta primer mix were used in a second PCR of about 6 to 11 cycles. Unique molecular identifiers of 12 random nucleotides labeled each cDNA. TCRdb fed the 5' RACE reads into MiXCR, producing one record per CDR3 protein. The table has hundreds of thousands of distinct CDR3 sequences, 35% to 50% seen once. Isolating PBMCs gave at least 6 million of these cells per sample. This receptor was obtained from a man older than 75 in good health. The source material was blood.

The CDR3 spells CASSATGTSGGELFF. CDR3 bases: TGTGCCAGCAGTGCGACGGGGACTAGCGGCGGGGAGCTGTTTTTT. The chain joins TRBV6-2 or TRBV6-3 to TRBJ2-2, with 11 positions matching TRBD2. The J segment lost 7 bases and the V segment lost 5 bases, leaving 6 bases of the junction unmatched. Germline V gene sequence: CDR1 MNHEY, CDR2 SVGEGT. This CDR3 is built from 15 residues.